This is a list of T cell receptor beta chains from one sample in a study of T cell repertoires in cytomegalovirus infection. Using its own MiXCR run on the reads, TCRdb lists one record per CDR3 protein. This sample has 68,000 or so distinct CDR3 sequences, with approximately 24% found just once. No antigen has been identified for these receptors. Material for sequencing was PBMCs, sequenced either directly or after in vitro stimulation (not recorded which). The receptors originated from a human donor in good health (CMV status not recorded). Some clones in this sample may be carry-over from other donors' samples. Both conserved end residues are part of each CDR3. Each record gives: D gene, V gene, clone size, J gene, CDR3 protein, CDR3 DNA. A D gene is named only where the DNA matches it firmly. A row's size may be missing; if present it is once, few, many or a size class.

TRBD1	TRBV7-2	-	TRBJ2-3	CASSLSVGRGRSDTQYF	TGTGCCAGCAGCTTAAGTGTTGGCAGGGGGCGGTCAGATACGCAGTATTTT
TRBD2	TRBV20-1	few	TRBJ2-1	CSATQLAGGWGNEQFF	TGCAGTGCTACCCAACTAGCGGGAGGTTGGGGGAATGAGCAGTTCTTC
TRBD2	TRBV2	few	TRBJ2-3	CASRKLRLAGGPGPTQYF	TGTGCCAGCAGAAAACTACGACTAGCGGGAGGTCCGGGTCCGACGCAGTATTTT
-	TRBV10-3	few	TRBJ1-6	CAISEQGFNSPLHF	TGTGCCATCAGTGAACAAGGTTTTAATTCACCCCTCCACTTT
TRBD1	TRBV7-3	many	TRBJ2-1	CASSLAAGQGNNEQFF	TGTGCCAGCAGCTTAGCCGCCGGACAGGGGAACAATGAGCAGTTCTTC
TRBD2	TRBV24-1	few	TRBJ2-1	CATSDRTSGSLHEQFF	TGTGCCACCAGTGACCGGACTAGCGGGAGTTTACATGAGCAGTTCTTC
-	TRBV6-2/TRBV6-3	-	TRBJ2-1	CASSQGMMLVF	TGTGCCAGCAGCCAGGGAATGATGCTTGTCTTC
-	TRBV7-9	few	TRBJ1-2	CASSLAGDTNYGYTF	TGTGCCAGCAGCTTAGCGGGGGACACTAACTATGGCTACACCTTC
-	TRBV5-6	-	TRBJ1-1	CASSLVQELWNTEAFF	TGTGCCAGCAGCTTGGTGCAGGAGCTGTGGAACACTGAAGCTTTCTTT
TRBD2	TRBV7-2	many	TRBJ2-3	CASSSPGLAGRNTQYF	TGTGCCAGCAGCTCTCCGGGACTAGCGGGGAGGAATACGCAGTATTTT
-	TRBV7-9	many	TRBJ2-5	CASSSPGEARIETQYF	TGTGCCAGCAGCTCCCCCGGCGAGGCTAGGATAGAGACCCAGTACTTC
TRBD1	TRBV5-4	-	TRBJ1-2	CASRFGTGQNYGYTF	TGTGCCAGCAGATTCGGGACAGGCCAAAACTATGGCTACACCTTC
TRBD2	TRBV6-2/TRBV6-3	-	TRBJ2-2	CASSYPGLAGAGELFF	TGTGCCAGCAGTTACCCGGGACTAGCGGGAGCCGGGGAGCTGTTTTTT
-	TRBV5-1	-	TRBJ1-5	CASSVQGNQPQHF	TGCGCCAGCAGCGTACAGGGCAATCAGCCCCAGCATTTT
-	TRBV19	-	TRBJ1-5	CASMVLSGNPNQPQHF	TGTGCCAGTATGGTTCTAAGTGGTAATCCCAATCAGCCCCAGCATTTT
TRBD1	TRBV12-3/TRBV12-4	many	TRBJ2-5	CASSLTIGQGENQETQYF	TGTGCCAGCAGTCTAACGATAGGGCAGGGGGAGAACCAAGAGACCCAGTACTTC
-	TRBV7-9	few	TRBJ1-1	CASSPPRGGTEAFF	TGTGCCAGCAGCCCGCCGCGGGGTGGAACTGAAGCTTTCTTT
-	TRBV20-1	-	TRBJ2-7	CSARPLLPPYEQYF	TGCAGTGCTAGACCACTACTTCCCCCCTACGAGCAGTACTTC
-	TRBV5-1	-	TRBJ2-2	CASSFRVGELFF	TGCGCCAGCAGCTTCAGGGTCGGGGAGCTGTTTTTT
-	TRBV28	many	TRBJ2-1	CASSFRGAGNEQFF	TGTGCCAGCAGTTTTCGCGGCGCCGGCAATGAGCAGTTCTTC
-	TRBV13	few	TRBJ1-6	CASSMGRMSSYNSPLHF	TGTGCCAGCAGCATGGGACGAATGAGCTCCTATAATTCACCCCTCCACTTT
TRBD1	TRBV27	-	TRBJ1-4	CASRSLGQGEKLFF	TGTGCCAGCAGATCACTCGGACAGGGGGAAAAACTGTTTTTT
-	TRBV5-4	-	TRBJ2-1	CASSWGLDSYNEQFF	TGTGCCAGCAGCTGGGGTCTAGACTCCTACAATGAGCAGTTCTTC
-	TRBV7-2	many	TRBJ2-5	CASSFRQGGETQYF	TGTGCCAGCAGTTTTAGACAGGGAGGCGAGACCCAGTACTTC
TRBD2	TRBV7-9	few	TRBJ2-3	CASSLAPPGRGTDTQYF	TGTGCCAGCAGCTTAGCCCCACCGGGGAGGGGCACAGATACGCAGTATTTT
-	TRBV6-2/TRBV6-3	-	TRBJ2-1	CASSYTSGNEQFF	TGTGCCAGCAGTTACACCTCAGGGAATGAGCAGTTCTTC
TRBD2	TRBV20-1	-	TRBJ2-3	CSAVGPTSGSWRRTDTQYF	TGCAGTGCCGTAGGCCCGACTAGCGGGAGTTGGCGGCGCACAGATACGCAGTATTTT
-	TRBV19	-	TRBJ2-2	CASSVTGSVGELFF	TGTGCCAGTAGTGTTACAGGGTCGGTGGGGGAGCTGTTTTTT
TRBD1	TRBV24-1	-	TRBJ2-3	CATSDWGFGTGGSEKASTDTQYF	TGTGCCACCAGTGATTGGGGATTTGGGACAGGGGGCTCGGAGAAGGCGAGCACAGATACGCAGTATTTT
-	TRBV14	many	TRBJ2-1	CASGGASVGEQFF	TGTGCCAGCGGGGGGGCTAGCGTAGGCGAGCAGTTCTTC
-	TRBV7-2	many	TRBJ2-1	CASSPSGTTASEQFF	TGTGCCAGCAGCCCAAGCGGAACCACCGCCAGTGAGCAGTTCTTC
TRBD2	TRBV20-1	few	TRBJ2-3	CSARLAGGTDTQYF	TGCAGTGCTAGATTAGCGGGAGGCACAGATACGCAGTATTTT